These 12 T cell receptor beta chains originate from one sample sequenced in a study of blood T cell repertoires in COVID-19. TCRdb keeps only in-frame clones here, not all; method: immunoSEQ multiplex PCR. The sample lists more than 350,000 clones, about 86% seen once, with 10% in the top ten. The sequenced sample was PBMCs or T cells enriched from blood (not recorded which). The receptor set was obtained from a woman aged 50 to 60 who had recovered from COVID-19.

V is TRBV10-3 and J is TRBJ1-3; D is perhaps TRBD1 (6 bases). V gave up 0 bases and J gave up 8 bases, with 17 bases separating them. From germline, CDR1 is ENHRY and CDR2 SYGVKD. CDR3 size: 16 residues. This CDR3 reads CAISESDWTVLDTIYF. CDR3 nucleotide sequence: TGTGCCATCAGTGAGTCGGATTGGACAGTGTTGGACACCATATATTTT.

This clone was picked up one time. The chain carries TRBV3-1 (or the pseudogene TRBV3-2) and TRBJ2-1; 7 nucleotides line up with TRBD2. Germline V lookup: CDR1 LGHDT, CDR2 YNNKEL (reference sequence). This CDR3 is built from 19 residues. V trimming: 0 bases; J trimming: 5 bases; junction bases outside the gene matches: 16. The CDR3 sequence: CASSQEGRAGRIGNNEQFF. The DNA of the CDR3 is TGTGCCAGCAGCCAAGAAGGGAGGGCAGGTCGGATTGGAAACAATGAGCAGTTCTTC.

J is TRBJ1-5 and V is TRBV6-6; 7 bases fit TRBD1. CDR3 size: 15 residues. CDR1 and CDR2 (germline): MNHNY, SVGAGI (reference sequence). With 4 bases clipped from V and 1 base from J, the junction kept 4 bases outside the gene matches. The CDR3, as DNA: TGTGCCAGCAGTTCACCGACAGGGAGCAATCAGCCCCAGCATTTT. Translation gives CASSSPTGSNQPQHF.

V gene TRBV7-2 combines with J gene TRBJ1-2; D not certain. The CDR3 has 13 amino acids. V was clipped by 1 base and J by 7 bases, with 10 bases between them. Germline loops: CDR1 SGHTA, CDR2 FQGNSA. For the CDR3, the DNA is TGTGCCAGCAGCTTAGATAGTTTCGGTGGCTACACCTTC. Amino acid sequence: CASSLDSFGGYTF.

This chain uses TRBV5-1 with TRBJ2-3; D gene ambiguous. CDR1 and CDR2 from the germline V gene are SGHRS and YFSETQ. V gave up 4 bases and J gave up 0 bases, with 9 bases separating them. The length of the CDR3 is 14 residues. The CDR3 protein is CASSGLVSTDTQYF. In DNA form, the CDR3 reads TGCGCCAGCAGCGGCCTCGTAAGCACAGATACGCAGTATTTT.

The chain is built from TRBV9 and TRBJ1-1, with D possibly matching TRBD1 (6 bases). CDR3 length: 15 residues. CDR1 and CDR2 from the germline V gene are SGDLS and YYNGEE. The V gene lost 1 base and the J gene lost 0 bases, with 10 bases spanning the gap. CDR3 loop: CASSVRTDMNTEAFF. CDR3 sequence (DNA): TGTGCCAGCAGCGTACGGACAGACATGAACACTGAAGCTTTCTTT.

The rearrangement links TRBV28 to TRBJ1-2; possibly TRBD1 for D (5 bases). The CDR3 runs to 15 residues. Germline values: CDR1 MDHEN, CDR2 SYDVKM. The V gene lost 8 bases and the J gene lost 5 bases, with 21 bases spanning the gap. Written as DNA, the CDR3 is TGTGCCAGCGGATCTTGGGGGGAGAGGAATTATGGCTACACCTTC. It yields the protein CASGSWGERNYGYTF.

CDR3 loop: CASSQDRYNEKLFF. The CDR3 coding sequence is TGCGCCAGCAGCCAAGACAGATATAATGAAAAACTGTTTTTT. This rearrangement joins TRBV5-1 to TRBJ1-4; perhaps TRBD1 as D (5 bases). CDR3 length: 14 amino acids. Germline V gives CDR1 SGHRS, CDR2 YFSETQ. The germline V and J ends were trimmed by 4 bases and 4 bases, with 11 bases remaining between them.

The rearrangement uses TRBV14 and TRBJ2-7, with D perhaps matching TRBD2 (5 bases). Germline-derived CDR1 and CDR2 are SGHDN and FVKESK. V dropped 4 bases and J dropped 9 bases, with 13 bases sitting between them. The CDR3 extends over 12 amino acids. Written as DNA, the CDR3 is TGTGCCAGCAGCCCGAGCGGATGGGGGCAGTACTTC. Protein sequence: CASSPSGWGQYF.

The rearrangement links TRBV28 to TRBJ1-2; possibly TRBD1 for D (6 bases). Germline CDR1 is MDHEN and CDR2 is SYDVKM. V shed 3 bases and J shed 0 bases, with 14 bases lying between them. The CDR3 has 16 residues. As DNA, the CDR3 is TGTGCCAGCAGTTTCTATCGGGACACATCTAACTATGGCTACACCTTC. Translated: CASSFYRDTSNYGYTF.

CDR3 sequence reads: CASRQTTGYRFEQFF. In DNA, the CDR3 is TGTGCCAGCAGACAAACGACAGGTTACCGGTTTGAGCAGTTCTTC. This chain links TRBV6-5 with TRBJ2-1; tentatively, D is TRBD1 (6 bases). Trimming pared 6 bases from V and 9 bases from J, leaving 21 bases between. The germline V gene encodes CDR1 MNHEY and CDR2 SVGAGI. The CDR3 is 15 amino acids.

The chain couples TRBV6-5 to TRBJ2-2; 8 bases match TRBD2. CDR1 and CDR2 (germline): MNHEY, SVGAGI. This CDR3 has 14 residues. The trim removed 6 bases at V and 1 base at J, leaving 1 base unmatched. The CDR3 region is CASRLAENTGELFF. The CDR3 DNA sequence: TGTGCCAGCAGACTAGCGGAGAACACCGGGGAGCTGTTTTTT.